This paragraph reports one T cell receptor (beta chain). Using immunoSEQ multiplex PCR, the repertoire was profiled, and TCRdb retains in-frame clones only, with some absent. The sample lists 350,000 to 500,000 clones, roughly nine tenths occurring once. The ends were cut back, 5 bases at V and 7 bases at J, with 20 bases in the middle. The germline V gene encodes CDR1 SGHVS and CDR2 FQNEAQ. The CDR3 contains 15 residues. The sample is drawn from a study of Ad26.COV2.S vaccination and SARS-CoV-2 variants. The treatment: some 19 received Ad26.COV2.S at low or high dose, single or two shots; 5 received placebo; per-sample allocation not given. Specimen acquisition occurred on day 63 following the initial vaccine or placebo injection.

Sample: peripheral blood, taken in a trial of Ad26.COV2.S vaccine versus placebo. This TCR came from a person aged 18 to 59 who received the Ad26.COV2.S COVID-19 vaccine or a placebo. The chain has TRBV7-8 and TRBJ1-2; no reliable D call. Here the CDR3 reads CASSHELESALGYTF. For the CDR3, the DNA is TGTGCCAGCAGCCACGAGCTTGAGTCTGCGCTTGGCTACACCTTC.